This T cell receptor (beta chain) was captured in a study of OX40 agonist ivuxolimab in advanced cancers. Study details: Therapy given before enrollment (anti-PD-1, anti-PD-L1 or anti-CTLA-4) was allowed, and around 40% had some.

Germline CDR1 reads SGHTA; CDR2 reads FQGNSA. Trimming cost V 5 bases and J 4 bases; bases outside gene matches: 9. The CDR3 runs to 16 residues. TCRdb's copy holds only in-frame clones and misses some; the assay was immunoSEQ multiplex PCR. Of more than 60,000 clones listed, over 80% were seen once; the top ten hold roughly 4.2%. The rearrangement links TRBV7-2 to TRBJ2-2, with 8 bases matching TRBD2. The receptor was isolated from an adult with an advanced solid tumor such as melanoma, head and neck, liver or kidney cancer. The source material was CD4+ or CD8+ T cells sorted from blood, sampled in a trial of the OX40 agonist ivuxolimab. CDR3 protein: CASSRFSGTGTGELFF. DNA for the CDR3: TGTGCCAGCAGCCGATTTAGCGGGACGGGCACCGGGGAGCTGTTTTTT.